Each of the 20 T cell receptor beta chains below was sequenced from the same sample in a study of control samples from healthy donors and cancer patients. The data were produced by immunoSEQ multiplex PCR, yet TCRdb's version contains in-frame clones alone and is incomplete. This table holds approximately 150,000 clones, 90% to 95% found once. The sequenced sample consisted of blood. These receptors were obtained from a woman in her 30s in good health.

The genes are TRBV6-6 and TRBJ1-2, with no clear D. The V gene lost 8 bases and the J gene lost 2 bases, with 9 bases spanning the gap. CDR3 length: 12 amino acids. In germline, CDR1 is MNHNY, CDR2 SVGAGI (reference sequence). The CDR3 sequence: CASGPGNYGYTF. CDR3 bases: TGTGCCAGCGGGCCGGGGAACTATGGCTACACCTTC.

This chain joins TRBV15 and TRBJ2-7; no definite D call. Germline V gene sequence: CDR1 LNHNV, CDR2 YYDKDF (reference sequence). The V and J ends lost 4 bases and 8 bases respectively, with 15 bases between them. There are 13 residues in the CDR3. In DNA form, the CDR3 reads TGTGCCACCAGCAAAGGCTTGGAGTACCAGCAGTACTTC. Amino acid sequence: CATSKGLEYQQYF.

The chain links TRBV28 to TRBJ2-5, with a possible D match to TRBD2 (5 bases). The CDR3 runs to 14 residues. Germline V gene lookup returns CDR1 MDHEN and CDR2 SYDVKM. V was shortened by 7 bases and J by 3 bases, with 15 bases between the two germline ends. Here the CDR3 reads CASIAIRGKETQYF. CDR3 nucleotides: TGTGCCAGCATAGCCATCCGAGGGAAAGAGACCCAGTACTTC.

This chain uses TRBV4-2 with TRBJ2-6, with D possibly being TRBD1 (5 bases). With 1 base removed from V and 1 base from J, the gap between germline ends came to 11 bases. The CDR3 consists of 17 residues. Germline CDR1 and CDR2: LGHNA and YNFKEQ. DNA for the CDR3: TGTGCCAGCAGCCAAGTTTTGACAGTATCTGGGGCCAACGTCCTGACTTTC. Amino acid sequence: CASSQVLTVSGANVLTF.

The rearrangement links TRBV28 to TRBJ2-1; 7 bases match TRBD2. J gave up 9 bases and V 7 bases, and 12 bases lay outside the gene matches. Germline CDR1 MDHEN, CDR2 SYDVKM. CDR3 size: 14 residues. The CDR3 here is CASNRGVGQGEQFF. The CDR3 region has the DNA TGTGCCAGCAACCGGGGGGTGGGGCAAGGTGAGCAGTTCTTC.

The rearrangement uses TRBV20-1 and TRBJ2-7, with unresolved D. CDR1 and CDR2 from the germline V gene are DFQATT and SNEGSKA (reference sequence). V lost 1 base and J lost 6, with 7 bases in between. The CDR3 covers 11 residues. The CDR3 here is CSARVASEQYF. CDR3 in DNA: TGCAGTGCTAGAGTAGCTAGCGAGCAGTACTTC.

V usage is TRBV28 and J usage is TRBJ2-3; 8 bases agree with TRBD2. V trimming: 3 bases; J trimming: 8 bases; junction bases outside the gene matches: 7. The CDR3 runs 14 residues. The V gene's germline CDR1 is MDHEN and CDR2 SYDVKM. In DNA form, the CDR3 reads TGTGCCAGCAGTTTGTCCCCCGGGAGGGTTACGCAGTATTTT. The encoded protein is CASSLSPGRVTQYF.

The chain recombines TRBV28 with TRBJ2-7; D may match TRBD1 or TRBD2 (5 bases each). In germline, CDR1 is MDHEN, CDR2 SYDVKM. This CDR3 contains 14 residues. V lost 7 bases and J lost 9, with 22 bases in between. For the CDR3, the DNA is TGTGCCAGCACGCCGGGGACGGTATCGGTGGGGCAGTACTTC. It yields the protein CASTPGTVSVGQYF.

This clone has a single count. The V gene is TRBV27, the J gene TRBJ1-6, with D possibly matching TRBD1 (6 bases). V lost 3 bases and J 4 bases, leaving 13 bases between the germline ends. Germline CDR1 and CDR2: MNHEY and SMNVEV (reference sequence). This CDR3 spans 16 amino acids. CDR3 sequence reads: CASSLATGTYNSPLHF. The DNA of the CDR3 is TGTGCCAGCAGTTTGGCTACAGGGACTTATAATTCACCCCTCCACTTT.

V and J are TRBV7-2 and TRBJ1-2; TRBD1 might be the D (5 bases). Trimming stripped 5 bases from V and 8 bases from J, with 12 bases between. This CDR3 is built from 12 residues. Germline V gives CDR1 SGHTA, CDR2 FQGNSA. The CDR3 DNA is TGTGCCAGCAGCCCGTGGGGGGACGGCTACACCTTC. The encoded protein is CASSPWGDGYTF.

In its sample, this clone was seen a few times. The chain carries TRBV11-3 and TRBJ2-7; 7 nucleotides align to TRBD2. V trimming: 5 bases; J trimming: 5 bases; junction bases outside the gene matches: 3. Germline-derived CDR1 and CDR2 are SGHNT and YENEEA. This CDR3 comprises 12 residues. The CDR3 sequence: CASSSGDHEQYF. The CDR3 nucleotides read TGTGCCAGCAGCAGCGGGGACCACGAGCAGTACTTC.

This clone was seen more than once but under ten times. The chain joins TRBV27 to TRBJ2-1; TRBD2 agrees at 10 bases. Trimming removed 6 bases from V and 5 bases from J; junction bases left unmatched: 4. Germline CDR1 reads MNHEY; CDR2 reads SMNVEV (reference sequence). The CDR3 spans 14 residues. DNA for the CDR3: TGTGCCAGCAGCGGGACTAGCGCCCACAATGAGCAGTTCTTC. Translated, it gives CASSGTSAHNEQFF.

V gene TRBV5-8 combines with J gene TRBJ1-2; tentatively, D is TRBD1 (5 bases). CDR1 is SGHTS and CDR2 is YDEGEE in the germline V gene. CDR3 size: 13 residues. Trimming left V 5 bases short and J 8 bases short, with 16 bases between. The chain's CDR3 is CASSPGDVYGYTF. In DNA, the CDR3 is TGTGCCAGCAGTCCGGGGGATGTATACGGCTACACCTTC.

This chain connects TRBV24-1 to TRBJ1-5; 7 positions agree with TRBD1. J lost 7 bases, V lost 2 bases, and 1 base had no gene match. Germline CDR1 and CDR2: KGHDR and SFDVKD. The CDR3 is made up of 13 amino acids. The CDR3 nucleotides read TGTGCCACCAGTGATTCACAGGGGCAGCCCCAGCATTTT. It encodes CATSDSQGQPQHF.

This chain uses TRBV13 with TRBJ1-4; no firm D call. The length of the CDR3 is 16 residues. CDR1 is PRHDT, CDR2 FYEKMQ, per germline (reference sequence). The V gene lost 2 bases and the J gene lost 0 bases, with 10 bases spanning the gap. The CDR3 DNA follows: TGTGCCAGCAGCTTATACCGTCGGGCAACTAATGAAAAACTGTTTTTT. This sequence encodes CASSLYRRATNEKLFF.

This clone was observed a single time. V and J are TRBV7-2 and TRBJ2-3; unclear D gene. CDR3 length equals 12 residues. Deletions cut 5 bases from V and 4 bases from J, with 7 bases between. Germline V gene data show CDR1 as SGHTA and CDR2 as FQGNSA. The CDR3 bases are TGTGCCAGCAGCCCGATGCCAGATACGCAGTATTTT. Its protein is CASSPMPDTQYF.

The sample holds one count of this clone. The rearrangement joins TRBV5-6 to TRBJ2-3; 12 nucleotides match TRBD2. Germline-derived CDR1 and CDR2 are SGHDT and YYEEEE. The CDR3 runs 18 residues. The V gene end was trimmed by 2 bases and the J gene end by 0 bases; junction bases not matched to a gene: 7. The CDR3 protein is CASSFRTSGMTSTDTQYF. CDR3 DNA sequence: TGTGCCAGCAGCTTCCGGACTAGCGGGATGACTAGCACAGATACGCAGTATTTT.

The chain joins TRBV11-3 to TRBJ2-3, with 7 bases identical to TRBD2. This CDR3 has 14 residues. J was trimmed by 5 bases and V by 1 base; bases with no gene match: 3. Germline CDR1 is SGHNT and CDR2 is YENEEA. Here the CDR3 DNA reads TGTGCCAGCAGCTTAGTTGCGGGAGTAGATACGCAGTATTTT. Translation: CASSLVAGVDTQYF.

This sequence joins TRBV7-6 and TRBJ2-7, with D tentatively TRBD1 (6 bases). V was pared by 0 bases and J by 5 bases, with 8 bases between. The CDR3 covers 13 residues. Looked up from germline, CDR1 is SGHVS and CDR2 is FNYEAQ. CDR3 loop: CASSLAQGHEQYF. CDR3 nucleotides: TGTGCCAGCAGCTTAGCACAGGGCCACGAGCAGTACTTC.

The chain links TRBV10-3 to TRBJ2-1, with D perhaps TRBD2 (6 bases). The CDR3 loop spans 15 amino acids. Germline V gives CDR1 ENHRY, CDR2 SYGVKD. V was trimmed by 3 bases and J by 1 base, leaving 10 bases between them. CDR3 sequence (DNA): TGTGCCATCAGTGATTCCGGGGGATCCTACAATGAGCAGTTCTTC. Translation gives CAISDSGGSYNEQFF.